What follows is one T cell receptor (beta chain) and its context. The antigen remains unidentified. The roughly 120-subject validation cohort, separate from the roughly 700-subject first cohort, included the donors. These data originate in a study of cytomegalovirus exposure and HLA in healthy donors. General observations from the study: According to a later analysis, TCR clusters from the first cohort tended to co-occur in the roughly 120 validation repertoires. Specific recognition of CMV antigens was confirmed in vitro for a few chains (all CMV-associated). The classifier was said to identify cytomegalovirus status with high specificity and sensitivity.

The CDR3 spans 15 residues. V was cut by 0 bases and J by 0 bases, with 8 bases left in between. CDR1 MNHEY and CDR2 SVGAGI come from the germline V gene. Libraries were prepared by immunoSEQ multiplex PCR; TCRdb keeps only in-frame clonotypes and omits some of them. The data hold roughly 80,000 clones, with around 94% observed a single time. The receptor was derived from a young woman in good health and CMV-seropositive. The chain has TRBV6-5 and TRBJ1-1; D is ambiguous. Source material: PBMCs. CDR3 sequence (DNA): TGTGCCAGCAGTTACTCGACGGGTATGAACACTGAAGCTTTCTTT. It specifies CASSYSTGMNTEAFF.